Listed below are T cell receptor beta chains from one sample, sequenced in a study of T cells after yellow fever vaccination. TCRdb ran MiXCR on the 5' RACE reads and lists one entry per CDR3 protein. The sample has 300,000 to 350,000 distinct CDR3 sequences; over 3.5% are singletons. The sample consisted of PBMCs, taken 15 days after the yellow fever booster vaccination. The receptor source for this set is a young man who received the YFV17D yellow fever vaccine. Both conserved end residues are part of each CDR3. A D gene is named only where the DNA matches it firmly. Size tells how often a clone was seen (once, few, many) or the class of an expanded clone, and some rows leave it out.

>TRBJ2-5|NA|TRBV15|NA
TGTGCCACCGGATCCCGGACAGCCCCGGCTGAGGCCCAGTACTTC
CATGSRTAPAEAQYF
>TRBJ2-5|many|TRBV5-1|NA
TGCGCCAGCAGCTTGGTTCCTGGACAGAAAGAGACCCAGTACTTC
CASSLVPGQKETQYF
>TRBJ2-5|many|TRBV18|NA
TGTGCCAGCTCACCAATAGGGCCCGAGACCCAGTACTTC
CASSPIGPETQYF
>TRBJ1-2|few|TRBV6-5|TRBD1
TGTGCCAGCAGTTACTCGAGTGGCCCGGGACAGGGGGCGGGAGGCTATGGCTACACCTTC
CASSYSSGPGQGAGGYGYTF
>TRBJ2-1|many|TRBV7-8|NA
TGTGCCAGCAGGGCAACGGGGGTATACTCCTACAATGAGCAGTTCTTC
CASRATGVYSYNEQFF
>TRBJ2-6|few|TRBV10-3|NA
TGTGCCATCTCCGGACGGGACTTCGCAGGGGCCAACGTCCTGACTTTC
CAISGRDFAGANVLTF
>TRBJ1-2|many|TRBV4-3|NA
TGCGCCAGCAGCCAAGATTTAACTCCGTACTATGGCTACACCTTC
CASSQDLTPYYGYTF
>TRBJ2-7|few|TRBV5-1|NA
TGCGCCAGCAGCTCATCCGGGACCTCAGCCTACGAGCAGTACTTC
CASSSSGTSAYEQYF
>TRBJ2-1|many|TRBV11-2|TRBD1
TGTGCCAGCAGCCGACAGGGTTGGCACAATGAGCAGTTCTTC
CASSRQGWHNEQFF
>TRBJ2-2|NA|TRBV28|NA
TGTGCCAGCAGCGGGACCCTCGTGTTCGCGAACACCGGGGAGCTGTTTTTT
CASSGTLVFANTGELFF
>TRBJ2-2|many|TRBV5-1|NA
TGCGCCAGCAGCTTGGAAGCTGGGGGCGGCACCGGGGAGCTGTTTTTT
CASSLEAGGGTGELFF
>TRBJ1-2|many|TRBV7-2|TRBD1
TGTGCCAGCAGCCTTTACCGGGACAGCTATGGCTACACCTTC
CASSLYRDSYGYTF
>TRBJ2-7|many|TRBV3-1|TRBD2
TGTGCCAGCAGCCAAAGGGGACTAGCGGAATACGAGCAGTACTTC
CASSQRGLAEYEQYF
>TRBJ2-2|NA|TRBV20-1|TRBD1
TGCAGTGCTAGTGACAGGGGTCGGGAGCTGTTTTTT
CSASDRGRELFF
>TRBJ2-3|once|TRBV19|TRBD2
TGTGCCAGTAGCGCCGGGGGGGCCTCCGCCACAGATACGCAGTATTTT
CASSAGGASATDTQYF
>TRBJ2-5|NA|TRBV4-3|TRBD2
TGCGCCAGCAGCCAAGTCGGGACGGGAGGGGAGACCCAGTACTTC
CASSQVGTGGETQYF
>TRBJ2-3|many|TRBV20-1|NA
TGCAGTGCCCGCCCCCCCAGGGGCGCCGTAGATACGCAGTATTTT
CSARPPRGAVDTQYF
>TRBJ2-2|NA|TRBV24-1|NA
TGTGCCACCAGTGGCCCCGGGACCCAAGCAGGGGAGCTGTTTTTT
CATSGPGTQAGELFF
>TRBJ1-3|NA|TRBV20-1|TRBD1
TGCAGTGCTATCCCCGCGACAGGGGCTGGAAACACCATATATTTT
CSAIPATGAGNTIYF
>TRBJ2-7|many|TRBV15|TRBD1
TGTGCCACCAGCGGTCAGGGGGCCCATCACTACGAGCAGTACTTC
CATSGQGAHHYEQYF
>TRBJ1-2|many|TRBV20-1|NA
TGCAGTGCCGAGGGCCAAACAAGCTATGGCTACACCTTC
CSAEGQTSYGYTF
>TRBJ2-1|NA|TRBV5-1|NA
TGCGCCAGCAGCAGGGCCGAGGGGGTGGATGAGCAGTTCTTC
CASSRAEGVDEQFF
>TRBJ2-7|many|TRBV4-3|NA
TGCGCCAGCAGCCAAGCACTCGACAGGACCTACGAGCAGTACTTC
CASSQALDRTYEQYF
>TRBJ2-6|few|TRBV20-1|NA
TGCAGTGCAATTGGGCGAGAATCTGGGGCCAACGTCCTGACTTTC
CSAIGRESGANVLTF
>TRBJ1-1|NA|TRBV12-3/TRBV12-4|TRBD1
TGTGCCAGCACTTGGACAGGGGACACTGAAGCTTTCTTT
CASTWTGDTEAFF
>TRBJ2-1|many|TRBV18|TRBD1
TGTGCCAGCTCAGCTTGGGACAGTACAAATGAGCAGTTCTTC
CASSAWDSTNEQFF
>TRBJ2-2|many|TRBV7-9|TRBD1
TGTGCCAGCAGCTTGCGGACAGGTGGGGTAACCGGGGAGCTGTTTTTT
CASSLRTGGVTGELFF
>TRBJ2-3|NA|TRBV5-1|NA
TGCGCCAGCAGCTTGGGGGCCAGGGCCAGCACAGATACGCAGTATTTT
CASSLGARASTDTQYF
>TRBJ2-1|NA|TRBV7-2|NA
TGTGCCAGCAGCTTAAGGCAGGATGAGCAGTTCTTC
CASSLRQDEQFF
>TRBJ2-7|few|TRBV5-4|TRBD1
TGTGCCAGCAGCCTACAGGGGGCGCGATCCTACGAGCAGTACTTC
CASSLQGARSYEQYF
>TRBJ1-1|few|TRBV4-3|NA
TGCGCCAGCAGCCAGGACAGTCCGAACACTGAAGCTTTCTTT
CASSQDSPNTEAFF
>TRBJ2-5|few|TRBV20-1|NA
TGCAGTGCTAGATTCACTAGGGGGCAAGAGACCCAGTACTTC
CSARFTRGQETQYF
>TRBJ2-2|many|TRBV7-9|NA
TGTGCCAGCAGCTTCTCCGGGGTGACCGGGGAGCTGTTTTTT
CASSFSGVTGELFF
>TRBJ2-7|few|TRBV12-3/TRBV12-4|NA
TGTGCCAGCAGCGAAGACACCACCTACGAGCAGTACTTC
CASSEDTTYEQYF
>TRBJ1-3|NA|TRBV5-1|TRBD1
TGCGCCAGCAGCTCCGGACAGGGTGAGAACACCATATATTTT
CASSSGQGENTIYF
>TRBJ2-2|many|TRBV7-3|NA
TGTGCCAGCAGCCCGGCGACAGAAGGGCGCACCGGGGAGCTGTTTTTT
CASSPATEGRTGELFF
>TRBJ1-2|many|TRBV5-4|NA
TGTGCCAGCAGCCCCGACAGCACAAGCGAGAACACCTTC
CASSPDSTSENTF
>TRBJ2-3|many|TRBV10-3|TRBD2
TGTGCCATCAGTGACCCGACAAGACTAGCGGGGTTCGGCACAGATACGCAGTATTTT
CAISDPTRLAGFGTDTQYF
>TRBJ2-5|many|TRBV7-2|TRBD2
TGTGCCAGCAGCCTCCTCCCTAGCGGGGAAGAGACCCAGTACTTC
CASSLLPSGEETQYF
>TRBJ2-3|NA|TRBV18|TRBD2
TGTGCCAGCTCACCACGATATCAGCGGGGGGTCACAGATACGCAGTATTTT
CASSPRYQRGVTDTQYF
>TRBJ1-1|many|TRBV30|NA
TGTGCCTGGAGTGGGGGGCCCTCCGTCGCTGAAGCTTTCTTT
CAWSGGPSVAEAFF